The subject of this entry is one TCR beta chain. Sequenced by immunoSEQ multiplex PCR; TCRdb stores in-frame clones only, minus some. Of a few hundred thousand clones in the sample, around 87% were seen once. The data originate from a study of blood T cell repertoires in COVID-19. The overall study: Symptom resolution, clearance, or two negative PCRs marked donors in Cohort 3 as recovered. From T cells, B-cell-depleted T cells, or PBMCs came the material, which was cDNA or gDNA. Italy, Spain and the United States were the sources of the convalescent and acute COVID-19 samples.

CDR1 is MNHEY and CDR2 is SVGAGI in the germline V gene. J gave up 4 bases and V 5 bases, and 8 bases lay outside the gene matches. There are 14 residues in the CDR3. Sequencing was performed on PBMCs or T cells enriched from blood (not recorded which). This sequence originates from a man aged 40-49 years in a cohort exposed to, infected with or recovered from COVID-19 (not recorded which). The chain has TRBV6-5 and TRBJ2-7, with 7 bases that match TRBD1. The CDR3 sequence: CASSTGTEFYEQYF. The CDR3 DNA reads TGTGCCAGCAGTACCGGGACAGAGTTTTACGAGCAGTACTTC.